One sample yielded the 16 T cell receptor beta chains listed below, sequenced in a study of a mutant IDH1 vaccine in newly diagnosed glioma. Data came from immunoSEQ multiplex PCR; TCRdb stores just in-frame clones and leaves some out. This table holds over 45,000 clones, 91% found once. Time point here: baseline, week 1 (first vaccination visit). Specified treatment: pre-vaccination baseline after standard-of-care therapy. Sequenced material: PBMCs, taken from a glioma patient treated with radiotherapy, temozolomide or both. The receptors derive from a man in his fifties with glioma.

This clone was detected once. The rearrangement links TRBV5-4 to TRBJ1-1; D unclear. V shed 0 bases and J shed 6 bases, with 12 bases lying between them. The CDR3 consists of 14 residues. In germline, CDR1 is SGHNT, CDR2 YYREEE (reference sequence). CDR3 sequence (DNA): TGTGCCAGCAGCTTGGCCGTTGTCGGCTCTGAAGCTTTCTTT. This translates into CASSLAVVGSEAFF.

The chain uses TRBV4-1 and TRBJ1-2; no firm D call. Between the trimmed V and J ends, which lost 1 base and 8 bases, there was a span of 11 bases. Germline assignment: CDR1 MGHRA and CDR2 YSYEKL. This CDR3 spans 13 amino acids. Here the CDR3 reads CASSQGTFGGYTF. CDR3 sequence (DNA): TGCGCCAGCAGCCAAGGGACTTTTGGGGGCTACACCTTC.

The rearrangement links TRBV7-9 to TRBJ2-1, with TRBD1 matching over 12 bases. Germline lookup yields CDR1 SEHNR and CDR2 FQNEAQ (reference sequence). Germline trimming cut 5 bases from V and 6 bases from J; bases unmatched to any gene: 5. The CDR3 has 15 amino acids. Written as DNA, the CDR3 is TGTGCCAGCAGCCAGGGGACAGGGGGCCTCAATGAGCAGTTCTTC. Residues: CASSQGTGGLNEQFF.

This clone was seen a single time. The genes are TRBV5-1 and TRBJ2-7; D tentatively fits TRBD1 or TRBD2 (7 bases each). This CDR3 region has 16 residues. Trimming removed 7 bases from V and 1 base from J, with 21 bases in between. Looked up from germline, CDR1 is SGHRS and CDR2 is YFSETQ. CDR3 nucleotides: TGCGCCAGCCAGGGGGGGGCTAGCGGCCCGTCCTACGAGCAGTACTTC. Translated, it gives CASQGGASGPSYEQYF.

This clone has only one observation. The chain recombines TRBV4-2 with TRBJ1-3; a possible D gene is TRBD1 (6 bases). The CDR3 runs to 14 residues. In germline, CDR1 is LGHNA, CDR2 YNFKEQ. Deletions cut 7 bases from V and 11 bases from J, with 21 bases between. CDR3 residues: CASNKVGGREAIYF. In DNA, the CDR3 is TGTGCCAGCAATAAAGTCGGGGGCCGGGAGGCCATATATTTT.

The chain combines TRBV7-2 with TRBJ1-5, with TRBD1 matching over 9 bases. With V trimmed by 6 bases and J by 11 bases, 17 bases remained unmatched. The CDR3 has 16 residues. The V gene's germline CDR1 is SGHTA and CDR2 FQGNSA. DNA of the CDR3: TGTGCCAGCAGTCGGTCATCTACAGGGGGCGAAGGGGCCCAGCATTTT. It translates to CASSRSSTGGEGAQHF.

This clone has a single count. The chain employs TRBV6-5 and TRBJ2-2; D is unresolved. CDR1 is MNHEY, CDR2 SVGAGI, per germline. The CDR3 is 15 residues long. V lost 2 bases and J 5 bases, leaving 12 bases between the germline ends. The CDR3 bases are TGTGCCAGCAGTTACAATCGAGTAAAAACCGGGGAGCTGTTTTTT. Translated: CASSYNRVKTGELFF.

The CDR3 loop reads CASRETSGAYEQYF. The DNA of the CDR3 is TGTGCCAGCAGGGAGACTAGCGGGGCCTACGAGCAGTACTTC. J is TRBJ2-7 and V is TRBV28; 11 nucleotides line up with TRBD2. J gave up 2 bases and V 6 bases, and 3 bases lay outside the gene matches. Germline V gene sequence: CDR1 MDHEN, CDR2 SYDVKM. The CDR3 runs 14 residues.

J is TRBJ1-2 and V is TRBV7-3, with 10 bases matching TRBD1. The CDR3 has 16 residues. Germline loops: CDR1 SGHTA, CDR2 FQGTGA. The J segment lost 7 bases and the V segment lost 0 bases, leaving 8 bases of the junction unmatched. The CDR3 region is CASSLTGDRGRSGYTF. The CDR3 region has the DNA TGTGCCAGCAGCTTAACCGGGGACAGGGGAAGATCTGGCTACACCTTC.

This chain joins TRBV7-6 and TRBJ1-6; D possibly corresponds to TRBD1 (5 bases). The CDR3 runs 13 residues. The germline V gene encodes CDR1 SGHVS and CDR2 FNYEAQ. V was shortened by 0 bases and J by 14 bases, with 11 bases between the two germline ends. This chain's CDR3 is CASSLAEGWALHF. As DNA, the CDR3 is TGTGCCAGCAGCTTAGCGGAGGGGTGGGCCCTCCACTTT.

For the CDR3, the DNA is TGTGCCAGCAGCCCCTGGGGGATAGAGACCCAGTACTTC. It yields the protein CASSPWGIETQYF. The chain combines TRBV7-9 with TRBJ2-5; perhaps D is TRBD1 or TRBD2 (5 bases each). There are 13 residues in the CDR3. Germline V gives CDR1 SEHNR, CDR2 FQNEAQ (reference sequence). Trimming left V 5 bases short and J 4 bases short, with 11 bases between.

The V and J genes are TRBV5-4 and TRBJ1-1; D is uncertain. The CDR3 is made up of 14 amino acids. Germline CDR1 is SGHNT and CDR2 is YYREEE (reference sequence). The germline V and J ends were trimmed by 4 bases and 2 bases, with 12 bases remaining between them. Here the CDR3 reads CASSHQTVNTEAFF. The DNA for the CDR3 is TGTGCCAGCAGCCACCAGACTGTTAACACTGAAGCTTTCTTT.

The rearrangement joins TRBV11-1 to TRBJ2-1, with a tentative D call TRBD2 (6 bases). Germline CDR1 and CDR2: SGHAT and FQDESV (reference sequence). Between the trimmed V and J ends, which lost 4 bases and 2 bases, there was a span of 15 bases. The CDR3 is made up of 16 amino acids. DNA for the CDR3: TGTGCCAGCAGCTGGAGTTGGCGGGAACCCTACAATGAGCAGTTCTTC. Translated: CASSWSWREPYNEQFF.

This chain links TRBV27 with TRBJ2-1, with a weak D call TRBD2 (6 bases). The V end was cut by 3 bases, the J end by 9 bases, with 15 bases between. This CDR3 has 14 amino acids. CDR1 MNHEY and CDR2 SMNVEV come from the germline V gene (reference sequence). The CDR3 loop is CASSFGEAYFEQFF. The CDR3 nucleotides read TGTGCCAGCAGTTTCGGGGAGGCGTACTTTGAGCAGTTCTTC.

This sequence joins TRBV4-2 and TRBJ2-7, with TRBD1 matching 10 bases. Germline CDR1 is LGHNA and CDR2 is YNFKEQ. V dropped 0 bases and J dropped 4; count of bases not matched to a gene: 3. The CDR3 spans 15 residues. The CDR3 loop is CASSQEGTGDYEQYF. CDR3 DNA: TGTGCCAGCAGCCAAGAAGGGACAGGGGATTACGAGCAGTACTTC.

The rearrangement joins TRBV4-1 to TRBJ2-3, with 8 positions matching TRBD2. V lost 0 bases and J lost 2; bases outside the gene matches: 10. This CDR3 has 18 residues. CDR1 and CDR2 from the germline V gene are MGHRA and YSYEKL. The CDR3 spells CASSQEGVAGRHTDTQYF. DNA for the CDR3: TGCGCCAGCAGCCAAGAGGGCGTAGCGGGACGACACACAGATACGCAGTATTTT.